Listed here are 21 T cell receptor beta chains from one sample, sequenced in a study of blood T cell repertoires in COVID-19. TCRdb's copy holds only in-frame clones and misses some; the assay was immunoSEQ multiplex PCR. Of about 250,000 clones in the sample, just under 85% were seen once. Material: peripheral blood. The source is an elderly man with acute or convalescent COVID-19.

V usage is TRBV27 and J usage is TRBJ1-1; possible D gene TRBD1, 5 bases. Germline CDR1 reads MNHEY; CDR2 reads SMNVEV (reference sequence). Trimming took 8 bases from V and 5 from J, leaving 18 bases between them. The CDR3 spans 14 residues. The CDR3 loop is CASGMGRLRTEAFF. CDR3 in DNA: TGTGCCAGCGGGATGGGGCGGTTGAGGACTGAAGCTTTCTTT.

The chain uses TRBV21-1 and TRBJ1-1; the listed D gene, TRBD1, was not tested against the DNA. TRBV21-1 corresponds to a pseudogene. This CDR3 comprises 15 residues. The DNA of the CDR3 is TGTGCCAGCGCCTCGGCAGGGAAGCAGTACACTGAAGCTTTCTTT. This encodes CASASAGKQYTEAFF.

In this sample, this clone turned up once. The chain is built from TRBV19 and TRBJ2-3; 9 bases are a match to TRBD1. This CDR3 has 15 residues. V shed 1 base and J 7 bases; nucleotides not matched to a gene: 6. Germline V lookup: CDR1 LNHDA, CDR2 SQIVND (reference sequence). CDR3 nucleotides: TGTGCCAGTAGTATAGGCAACAGGGGGCTCAATACGCAGTATTTT. Translated: CASSIGNRGLNTQYF.

The chain recombines TRBV28 with TRBJ1-5; 8 positions match TRBD1. V trimming: 6 bases; J trimming: 4 bases; junction bases outside the gene matches: 8. From germline, CDR1 is MDHEN and CDR2 SYDVKM. This CDR3 spans 15 amino acids. CDR3 DNA sequence: TGTGCCAGCAGACACCGACAGGGGCCAAATCAGCCCCAGCATTTT. It encodes CASRHRQGPNQPQHF.

Only a few counts were recorded for this clone. The chain joins TRBV5-4 to TRBJ1-2; TRBD1 matches at 7 bases. There are 15 residues in the CDR3. After removal of 0 bases from V and 7 bases from J, the junction contained 9 bases not matched to a gene. Germline V CDR1 and CDR2: SGHNT, YYREEE (reference sequence). CDR3 amino acids: CASSLVEGQYGGYTF. CDR3 bases: TGTGCCAGCAGCTTGGTCGAGGGACAGTATGGTGGCTACACCTTC.

The chain combines TRBV2 with TRBJ2-2; the match to TRBD1 covers 10 bases. V gave up 4 bases and J gave up 5 bases; unmatched junction bases: 4. The CDR3 has 15 amino acids. Germline V gene sequence: CDR1 SNHLY, CDR2 FYNNEI. CDR3 bases: TGTGCCAGCAGTGGTTGGGACAGGGGTACCGGGGAGCTGTTTTTT. The encoded protein is CASSGWDRGTGELFF.

This clone was observed a few times. The chain joins TRBV30 to TRBJ2-7; TRBD1 agrees at 7 bases. Germline CDR1 and CDR2: GTSNPN and SVGIG (reference sequence). The CDR3 totals 15 residues. After removal of 2 bases from V and 5 bases from J, the junction contained 12 bases not matched to a gene. For the CDR3, the DNA is TGTGCCTGGAGTAGGAAAGGACAGGCTGACGACGAGCAGTACTTC. Its translation is CAWSRKGQADDEQYF.

This clone has more than one count but fewer than ten. The CDR3 region has the DNA TGTGCCAGCAGAGCCAGGGGCCTTACGAACACTGAAGCTTTCTTT. It specifies CASRARGLTNTEAFF. The V call is TRBV2, the J call TRBJ1-1; TRBD1 might be the D (6 bases). CDR3 length: 15 residues. CDR1 is SNHLY and CDR2 is FYNNEI in the germline V gene. Between the trimmed V and J ends, which lost 6 bases and 1 base, there was a span of 15 bases.

CDR3 protein: CASTRGRVTGNTIYF. CDR3 coding DNA: TGTGCCAGCACAAGAGGGAGGGTTACTGGAAACACCATATATTTT. The chain combines TRBV6-5 with TRBJ1-3; D gene ambiguous. From germline, CDR1 is MNHEY and CDR2 SVGAGI. The CDR3 spans 15 residues. The V and J ends lost 7 bases and 2 bases respectively, with 15 bases between them.

The chain links TRBV5-1 to TRBJ1-2; 10 nucleotides line up with TRBD1. Germline CDR1 is SGHRS and CDR2 is YFSETQ. With V trimmed by 0 bases and J by 4 bases, 3 bases remained unmatched. The CDR3 is 15 residues long. The CDR3 bases are TGCGCCAGCAGCTTGGGGGACAGGGGAAGCTATGGCTACACCTTC. It yields the protein CASSLGDRGSYGYTF.

J is TRBJ2-2 and V is TRBV27; 11 bases map to TRBD2. Germline values: CDR1 MNHEY, CDR2 SMNVEV (reference sequence). V dropped 5 bases and J dropped 5; count of bases not matched to a gene: 10. The CDR3 totals 17 residues. The CDR3 nucleotides read TGTGCCAGCAGTCTAAGGACTAGCGGGCCCCTTACCGGGGAGCTGTTTTTT. This encodes CASSLRTSGPLTGELFF.

This clone was seen a single time. V and J are TRBV7-9 and TRBJ2-6; D perhaps matches TRBD1 (6 bases). Germline assignment: CDR1 SEHNR and CDR2 FQNEAQ (reference sequence). V lost 6 bases, J lost 0 bases, and 15 bases lay in between. CDR3 length: 17 residues. The CDR3 nucleotides read TGTGCCAGCAGTCCTACAGGGTACACCTCTGGGGCCAACGTCCTGACTTTC. It translates to CASSPTGYTSGANVLTF.

The chain has TRBV6-5 and TRBJ1-1; the match to TRBD1 covers 7 bases. This CDR3 has 15 amino acids. CDR1 MNHEY and CDR2 SVGAGI come from the germline V gene. V was pared by 3 bases and J by 5 bases, with 9 bases of the junction left unmatched. The CDR3 sequence: CASSYGTVARTEAFF. In DNA form, the CDR3 reads TGTGCCAGCAGTTATGGGACAGTGGCGAGAACTGAAGCTTTCTTT.

The V gene is TRBV27, the J gene TRBJ1-2, with 10 bases that match TRBD1. Germline lookup yields CDR1 MNHEY and CDR2 SMNVEV (reference sequence). V lost 5 bases to trimming and J lost 4 bases; unmatched junction nucleotides: 13. CDR3 length: 17 residues. The CDR3 sequence: CASSVMGTGVPGYGYTF. Written as DNA, the CDR3 is TGTGCCAGCAGTGTTATGGGGACAGGGGTCCCTGGCTATGGCTACACCTTC.

This chain uses TRBV5-4 with TRBJ2-6; 10 bases align to TRBD1. Losses at the gene ends were 4 bases for V and 3 bases for J; bases not matched to a gene: 7. This CDR3 has 17 residues. Germline V gene sequence: CDR1 SGHNT, CDR2 YYREEE (reference sequence). CDR3 bases: TGTGCCAGCAGCCCGGGACAGGGGTTAGGTGGGGCCAACGTCCTGACTTTC. This encodes CASSPGQGLGGANVLTF.

In DNA, the CDR3 is TGTGCCAGCTCACTTACAGGAGACTCCTACGAGCAGTACTTC. Protein: CASSLTGDSYEQYF. The chain carries TRBV18 and TRBJ2-7, with D perhaps matching TRBD1 (5 bases). Germline V lookup: CDR1 KGHSH, CDR2 LQKENI. Trimming took off 4 bases at V and 0 bases at J, with 10 bases between the two ends. This CDR3 contains 14 residues.

CDR3 region: CASSALGQLNEKLFF. The CDR3 bases are TGTGCCAGCAGCGCCTTGGGACAGCTTAATGAAAAACTGTTTTTT. This chain links TRBV9 with TRBJ1-4, with TRBD1 matching 7 bases. This CDR3 comprises 15 residues. Germline-derived CDR1 and CDR2 are SGDLS and YYNGEE. The ends lost 3 bases at V and 4 bases at J; junction bases unmatched: 6.

This clone appeared once. This chain connects TRBV6-5 to TRBJ2-7; 7 bases align to TRBD1. V dropped 2 bases and J dropped 2; count of bases not matched to a gene: 3. CDR3 length: 14 residues. Germline assignment: CDR1 MNHEY and CDR2 SVGAGI. CDR3 DNA: TGTGCCAGCAGTTACCAAGGGACAGCCTACGAGCAGTACTTC. As protein: CASSYQGTAYEQYF.

The chain carries TRBV3-1 (or the pseudogene TRBV3-2) and TRBJ1-4; 9 bases align to TRBD1. J lost 8 bases, V lost 5 bases, and 9 bases had no gene match. CDR3 length: 15 amino acids. Germline V gene lookup returns CDR1 LGHDT and CDR2 YNNKEL (reference sequence). This CDR3 is CASSDRQGGEEKLFF. For the CDR3, the DNA is TGTGCCAGCAGCGACCGACAGGGGGGGGAGGAAAAACTGTTTTTT.

This chain uses TRBV7-9 with TRBJ2-3; 10 nucleotides match TRBD1. Germline V gene sequence: CDR1 SEHNR, CDR2 FQNEAQ (reference sequence). The CDR3 is made up of 15 amino acids. V dropped 1 base and J dropped 5; count of bases not matched to a gene: 3. The chain's CDR3 is CASSLGGQGRDTQYF. In DNA form, the CDR3 reads TGTGCCAGCAGCTTAGGGGGACAGGGGAGAGATACGCAGTATTTT.

The chain uses TRBV7-2 and TRBJ1-2; TRBD1 matches at 7 bases. From germline, CDR1 is SGHTA and CDR2 FQGNSA. CDR3 length: 15 amino acids. V was pared by 5 bases and J by 1 base, with 7 bases of the junction left unmatched. The CDR3 loop is CASSPLGQHNYGYTF. The CDR3 coding sequence is TGTGCCAGCAGCCCTTTGGGACAGCATAACTATGGCTACACCTTC.